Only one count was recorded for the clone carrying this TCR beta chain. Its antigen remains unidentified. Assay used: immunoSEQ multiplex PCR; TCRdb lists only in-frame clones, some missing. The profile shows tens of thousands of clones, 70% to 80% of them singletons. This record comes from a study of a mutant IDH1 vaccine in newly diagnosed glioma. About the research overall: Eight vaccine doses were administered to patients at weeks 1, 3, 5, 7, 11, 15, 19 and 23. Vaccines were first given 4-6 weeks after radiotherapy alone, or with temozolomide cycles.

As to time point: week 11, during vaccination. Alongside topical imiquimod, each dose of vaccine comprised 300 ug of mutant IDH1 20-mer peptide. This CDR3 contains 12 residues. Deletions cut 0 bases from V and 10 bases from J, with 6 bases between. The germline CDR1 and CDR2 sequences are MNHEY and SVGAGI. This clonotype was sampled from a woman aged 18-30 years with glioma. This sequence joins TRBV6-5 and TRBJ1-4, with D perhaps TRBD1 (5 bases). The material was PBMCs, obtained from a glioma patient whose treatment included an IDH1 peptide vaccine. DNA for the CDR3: TGTGCCAGCAGTTACTCGGGGGGAAAACTGTTTTTT. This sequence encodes CASSYSGGKLFF.